This TCR beta chain is drawn from a study of patients and donors after allogeneic stem cell transplantation. One entry per CDR3 protein, called by TCRdb with MiXCR from the RT-PCR reads. The table includes around 240,000 distinct CDR3 sequences, 11% to 15% detected once. This clonotype was seen a handful of times. CDR1 ENHRY and CDR2 SYGVKD come from the germline V gene. Trimming took off 4 bases at V and 6 bases at J, with 3 bases between the two ends. This CDR3 is built from 11 residues. The sequence was obtained from a human donor who was either an allogeneic HSCT recipient or a stem cell or donor lymphocyte infusion donor (not recorded which). It is not recorded whose cells these are; they may come from a transplant donor. The chain joins TRBV10-3 to TRBJ2-2, with D hard to call. Sequencing used blood, either unsorted or a sorted T cell fraction (not recorded which). The chain's CDR3 is CAISGSGELFF. The CDR3 nucleotides read TGTGCCATCAGTGGTTCCGGGGAGCTGTTTTTT.